These T cell receptor beta chains were read from a single sample in a study of lymphopenia after photon versus proton radiotherapy. Using immunoSEQ multiplex PCR, the repertoire was profiled, and TCRdb retains in-frame clones only, with some absent. The sample has 20,000 to 25,000 clones, roughly 91% seen once. Here the sequenced sample was peripheral blood, taken from a patient treated with proton-based radiotherapy. These receptors were collected from a woman in her 70s with pancreatic cancer. Some clones in this sample may be carry-over from other donors' samples. Both conserved end residues are trimmed from each CDR3.

TRBV28,TRBJ2-3,ASGGGASGPSTDTQY
TRBV7-9,TRBJ1-1,ASSPRNTGVNTEAF
TRBV6-4,TRBJ2-3,ASSPGSTDTQY
TRBV9,TRBJ2-5,ASKRTGLGGETQY
TRBV11-1,TRBJ1-1,ASSLVRGPAEAF
TRBV5-1,TRBJ2-5,ASSPQVQDETQY
TRBV6-6,TRBJ1-2,ASRDPNYGYT
TRBV25-1,TRBJ1-2,ASSKGYGYT
TRBV19,TRBJ1-2,ASSTPQAYGYT
TRBV28,TRBJ1-5,ASSSYNQPQH
TRBV6-4,TRBJ2-1,ASSDSEDYNEQF
TRBV27,TRBJ2-1,ASRQDRGSFNEQF
TRBV28,TRBJ1-4,ATHPSSTATNEKLF
TRBV28,TRBJ2-1,ASRNNEQF
TRBV5-1,TRBJ1-2,ASKRTGTYGYT
TRBV29-1,TRBJ2-1,SVEGNLNEQF